The clone carrying this T cell receptor beta chain was seen more than once but under ten times. Its cognate antigen is unknown. In germline, CDR1 is SGDLS, CDR2 YYNGEE. This CDR3 has 16 residues. J lost 5 bases, V lost 0 bases, and 8 bases had no gene match. The entry originates in a study of beta chain features in type 1 diabetes. Study information: Similarity in age, gender and cell yields was seen between patients and healthy donors. The examined sorted cells totaled around 100 million across samples.

Study findings and constraints: More deletions and fewer insertions at VDJ junctions were seen in type 1 diabetes patients.

The entirety of the isolated RNA underwent reverse transcription, so expressed TCRB transcripts were sequenced. About 3.57 million reads per sample were averaged for naive, central memory and regulatory samples. Clones were read by immunoSEQ multiplex PCR, and TCRdb kept only the in-frame ones, dropping some. The data show some 400,000 clones, about 15% seen once. The source material was naive CD4+ T cells from blood. The clonotype originates from a young woman in good health. This chain joins TRBV9 and TRBJ2-5; 9 nucleotides agree with TRBD2. The CDR3 sequence: CASSVVAGGIRETQYF. The CDR3 region has the DNA TGTGCCAGCAGCGTAGTTGCGGGAGGGATCCGGGAGACCCAGTACTTC. Looking up the rest from reference TRBV9 and TRBJ2-5 gives the full variable domain: DSGVTQTPKHLITATGQRVTLRCSPRSGDLSVYWYQQSLDQGLQFLIQYYNGEERAKGNILERFSAQQFPDLHSELNLSSLELGDSALYFCASSVVAGGIRETQYFGPGTRLLVL.